This is a list of T cell receptor beta chains from one sample in a study of blood T cell repertoires in COVID-19. The method was immunoSEQ multiplex PCR; TCRdb's version includes in-frame clones alone and lacks a portion of them. The sample has around 280,000 clones; roughly 89% are singletons. Sequences were obtained from PBMCs or T cells enriched from blood (not recorded which). The receptor source for this set is a woman in her thirties or forties who had recovered from COVID-19. CDR3s include the opening cysteine and the closing phenylalanine or tryptophan. D genes are given only for firm matches. Clone size is not always given. Where it is, it says once, few, many or a class for expanded clones.

TRBV29-1,TRBD1,.,TRBJ1-2,TGCAGCGTTGGTGGACGGGGACAGGGGGATAATACCTTC,CSVGGRGQGDNTF
TRBV7-9,.,.,TRBJ2-3,TGTGCCAGCAGTCCGTGGAGAGTTTTTACAGATACGCAGTATTTT,CASSPWRVFTDTQYF
TRBV30,TRBD1,.,TRBJ2-5,TGTGCCTGGAGTGTAGACAGGGTGGTGGAGACCCAGTACTTC,CAWSVDRVVETQYF
TRBV18,TRBD1,few,TRBJ1-1,TGTGCCAGCTCACCCGACAGGGGCACTGAAGCTTTCTTT,CASSPDRGTEAFF
TRBV4-1,TRBD1,once,TRBJ1-2,TGCGCCAGCAGCCAAGAAGGGGCAGGGGGCTGGAGCGGCTACACCTTC,CASSQEGAGGWSGYTF
TRBV7-2,TRBD1,.,TRBJ1-2,TGTGCCAGCAGCTTAGAAGGGGGCGGCAGGAGGGGATATGGCTACACCTTC,CASSLEGGGRRGYGYTF
TRBV6-4,TRBD2,.,TRBJ2-3,TGTGCCAGCAGTAGCGGGGGGGCCACAGATACGCAGTATTTT,CASSSGGATDTQYF
TRBV23-1,TRBD1,.,TRBJ1-5,TGCGCCAGCAGTCGGGTCAGGGGGGGCAATCAGCCCCAGCATTTT,CASSRVRGGNQPQHF
TRBV7-9,TRBD1,once,TRBJ1-2,TGTGCCAGCAGCTTAGCCCGGGGACAGGGGGTGGGCTATGGCTACACCTTC,CASSLARGQGVGYGYTF
TRBV18,TRBD1,.,TRBJ1-5,TGTGCCAGCTCACCGAGAACAGGGGGGAATCAGCCCCAGCATTTT,CASSPRTGGNQPQHF
TRBV7-9,.,.,TRBJ1-3,TGTGCCAGCCACGTGAGCTCCCCTGGAAACACCATATATTTT,CASHVSSPGNTIYF
TRBV19,TRBD1,.,TRBJ1-5,TGTGCCAGCGGGGACAGGGGGTACAATCAGCCCCAGCATTTT,CASGDRGYNQPQHF
TRBV5-1,TRBD1,.,TRBJ2-7,TGCGCCAGCAGCTCGACAGGGGCATCCTACGAGCAGTACTTC,CASSSTGASYEQYF
TRBV29-1,.,once,TRBJ1-1,TGCAGCGTCCGGACGGAAGCGGTGGAAGCTTTCTTT,CSVRTEAVEAFF
TRBV9,TRBD1,.,TRBJ1-6,TGTGCCAGCAGCTCCTCCGGGACAGGGGGAGGTTCACCCCTCCACTTT,CASSSSGTGGGSPLHF
TRBV9,TRBD1,.,TRBJ1-1,TGTGCCAGCAGCCTTCGACAGGGCCGGTGTTACACTGAAGCTTTCTTT,CASSLRQGRCYTEAFF
TRBV7-9,TRBD1,.,TRBJ1-1,TGTGCCAGCAGCTTAGGCAGGGGGCTGGCTGAAGCTTTCTTT,CASSLGRGLAEAFF
TRBV2,TRBD2,.,TRBJ2-3,TGTGCCAGCAGTGCCGGACTAGCGGGGGGGTCAGATACGCAGTATTTT,CASSAGLAGGSDTQYF
TRBV5-8,.,.,TRBJ1-1,TGTGCCAGCAGCTTGGATCGCAGGGTCACTGAAGCTTTCTTT,CASSLDRRVTEAFF
TRBV6-5,TRBD1,.,TRBJ2-7,TGTGCCAGCAGTTACCCCTCGGGACAGGGCTCTATACAGTACTTC,CASSYPSGQGSIQYF
TRBV2,.,.,TRBJ2-5,TGTGCCAGCAGTGTAGAGCACCAAGAGACCCAGTACTTC,CASSVEHQETQYF
TRBV5-1,.,.,TRBJ2-5,TGCGCCAGCAGCGACGCAAATACAGGGTTGGGGGAGACCCAGTACTTC,CASSDANTGLGETQYF
TRBV2,TRBD2,.,TRBJ2-7,TGTGCCAGCAGCCCCTGGACTAGCTACGAGCAGTACTTC,CASSPWTSYEQYF
TRBV25-1,TRBD2,.,TRBJ2-1,TGTGCCAGCAGTGACCCTGGACTAGCGGAGTACAATGAGCAGTTCTTC,CASSDPGLAEYNEQFF
TRBV5-1,TRBD1,.,TRBJ1-1,TGCGCCAGCAGCTTGAACAGGGGGGAGAACACTGAAGCTTTCTTT,CASSLNRGENTEAFF
TRBV9,.,.,TRBJ1-3,TGTGCCAGCAGCGAGCGGGAAAAGAGCTCTGGAAACACCATATATTTT,CASSEREKSSGNTIYF
TRBV3-1/TRBV3-2,.,.,TRBJ1-4,TGTGCCAGCACCCAAGGGTCGCCGGGGGCTAATGAAAAACTGTTTTTT,CASTQGSPGANEKLFF
TRBV19,TRBD1,once,TRBJ1-1,TGTGCCAGTAGTATAGGAGGGACAGGCTTAACTGAAGCTTTCTTT,CASSIGGTGLTEAFF
TRBV6-5,TRBD1,.,TRBJ2-7,TGTGCCAGCAGTACCGGACAGGTGACCTACGAGCAGTACTTC,CASSTGQVTYEQYF
TRBV27,TRBD1,.,TRBJ1-2,TGTGCCAGCAGTCCTGGGACAGGGGAACCCGGCCACTATGGCTACACCTTC,CASSPGTGEPGHYGYTF
TRBV25-1,.,.,TRBJ1-1,TGTGCCAGCAGTGCACCTCTCGGGTTAGGCACTGAAGCTTTCTTT,CASSAPLGLGTEAFF
TRBV6-5,.,once,TRBJ1-2,TGTGCCAGCAGTTATAGTGGCTACACCTTC,CASSYSGYTF
TRBV6-4,.,.,TRBJ1-1,TGTGCCAGCCCTACCGGGGGGAACATGAACACTGAAGCTTTCTTT,CASPTGGNMNTEAFF